Listed below are T cell receptor beta chains from one sample, sequenced in a study of blood T cell repertoires in COVID-19. Here immunoSEQ multiplex PCR was the method, and the copy in TCRdb shows in-frame clones only, minus some. Of around 100,000 clones in the sample, about 89% were seen once. The sequencing input was peripheral blood. These receptors were taken from a man aged 35 to 55 with acute or convalescent COVID-19. The CDR3 runs from the conserved cysteine through the conserved F or W. D genes are given only for firm matches. Size is stated for part of the rows, as once, few or many counts, or as a class when the clone is expanded.

TRBV6-6,.,few,TRBJ1-4,CASTRTATNEKLFF,TGTGCCAGCACCCGGACAGCAACTAATGAAAAACTGTTTTTT
TRBV21-1,.,once,TRBJ2-1,CASSKVIAGQDPTSYNEQFF,TGTGCCAGCAGCAAAGTAATCGCGGGACAGGATCCAACGTCCTACAATGAGCAGTTCTTC
TRBV18,.,.,TRBJ1-2,CASSPISSNYGYTF,TGTGCCAGCTCACCAATATCGAGTAACTATGGCTACACCTTC
TRBV11-3,.,.,TRBJ2-2,CASSLARSTGELFF,TGTGCCAGCAGCTTAGCTAGGTCGACCGGGGAGCTGTTTTTT
TRBV5-1,TRBD2,.,TRBJ2-3,CASSPGVAGEQYF,TGCGCCAGCAGCCCGGGAGTAGCGGGGGAGCAGTATTTT
TRBV7-9,.,.,TRBJ1-4,CASSLRQEKLFF,TGTGCCAGCAGCTTAAGACAGGAAAAACTGTTTTTT
TRBV5-1,TRBD1,.,TRBJ2-5,CASSLRPGQGFGRLETQYF,TGCGCCAGCAGCTTGAGACCGGGACAGGGGTTCGGGAGGTTAGAGACCCAGTACTTC
TRBV5-4,TRBD2,.,TRBJ2-3,CASSPGLGYATDTQYF,TGTGCCAGCAGCCCGGGACTAGGATACGCCACAGATACGCAGTATTTT
TRBV19,TRBD1,.,TRBJ1-2,CASSISGGSGGYTF,TGTGCCAGTAGTATATCAGGGGGCTCGGGAGGCTACACCTTC
TRBV19,.,.,TRBJ1-1,CASAQRQDTEAFF,TGTGCCAGTGCCCAAAGGCAGGACACTGAAGCTTTCTTT
TRBV7-2,.,once,TRBJ2-3,CASSFQGGFGTDTQYF,TGTGCCAGCAGCTTTCAGGGGGGTTTCGGTACAGATACGCAGTATTTT
TRBV19,TRBD1,.,TRBJ1-2,CASSIGQGAAAYTF,TGTGCCAGTAGTATAGGACAGGGGGCAGCTGCCTACACCTTC
TRBV10-3,.,.,TRBJ1-4,CAITPGMHEKLFF,TGTGCCATCACGCCCGGGATGCATGAAAAACTGTTTTTT
TRBV30,.,.,TRBJ2-7,CAWATGGISYEQYF,TGTGCCTGGGCCACGGGCGGGATCTCCTACGAGCAGTACTTC
TRBV25-1,.,.,TRBJ2-1,CASSRYGDYYNEQFF,TGTGCCAGTAGCCGTTACGGCGACTACTACAATGAGCAGTTCTTC
TRBV27,.,few,TRBJ2-3,CASSLGRGITDTQYF,TGTGCCAGCAGTTTAGGCCGGGGGATCACAGATACGCAGTATTTT
TRBV9,TRBD1,.,TRBJ1-5,CASSVGTGRNQPQHF,TGTGCCAGCAGCGTCGGGACAGGGCGAAATCAGCCCCAGCATTTT
TRBV5-1,.,.,TRBJ2-3,CASSFRVEGTDTQYF,TGCGCCAGCAGCTTCAGGGTTGAGGGCACAGATACGCAGTATTTT
TRBV14,.,.,TRBJ1-2,CASSPNRVSSGNTF,TGTGCCAGCAGCCCTAACAGGGTTTCTAGTGGTAACACCTTC
TRBV5-6,TRBD1,.,TRBJ2-3,CASSLRTGGPDTQYF,TGTGCCAGCAGCTTGCGGACAGGGGGCCCAGATACGCAGTATTTT
TRBV4-3,.,.,TRBJ2-2,CASSLFYRTNTGELFF,TGCGCCAGCAGCCTTTTCTACCGCACGAACACCGGGGAGCTGTTTTTT
TRBV5-5,.,.,TRBJ1-5,CASSKGGALNQPQHF,TGTGCCAGCAGCAAAGGAGGAGCCCTTAATCAGCCCCAGCATTTT
TRBV5-1,.,.,TRBJ2-7,CASSADSGLYF,TGCGCCAGCAGCGCCGACTCCGGGTTGTACTTC
TRBV10-3,.,.,TRBJ2-5,CAICVGLGFLGAGETQYF,TGTGCCATCTGTGTGGGGCTGGGGTTTCTGGGGGCAGGGGAGACCCAGTACTTC
TRBV24-1,.,.,TRBJ1-2,CATGANYGYTF,TGTGCTACCGGAGCTAACTATGGCTACACCTTC
TRBV10-3,TRBD1,.,TRBJ1-1,CAIRNDRGGTEAFF,TGTGCCATCAGGAACGACAGGGGAGGTACTGAAGCTTTCTTT
TRBV19,.,.,TRBJ2-3,CASSVTGTDTQYF,TGTGCCAGTAGTGTCACGGGGACAGATACGCAGTATTTT
TRBV11-2,.,.,TRBJ1-2,CASSPGRGYGYTF,TGTGCCAGCAGCCCCGGTCGGGGCTATGGCTACACCTTC
TRBV19,.,.,TRBJ1-2,CASRLDRSSYGYTF,TGTGCCAGTAGGCTTGACAGGAGTTCCTATGGCTACACCTTC
TRBV6-5,.,.,TRBJ1-1,CASRPTGNTEAFF,TGTGCCAGCAGACCGACAGGGAACACTGAAGCTTTCTTT
TRBV5-1,.,.,TRBJ2-5,CASSTDGLPGETQYF,TGCGCCAGCAGCACAGACGGACTACCGGGAGAGACCCAGTACTTC
TRBV10-1,TRBD2,.,TRBJ2-7,CASSTSAGEQYEQYF,TGCGCCAGCTCCACTAGCGCCGGCGAACAATACGAGCAGTACTTC
TRBV6-5,.,.,TRBJ1-5,CATQQGIQPQHF,TGTGCCACCCAACAGGGAATTCAGCCCCAGCATTTT
TRBV6-5,TRBD1,.,TRBJ1-1,CASRTGGGTEAFF,TGTGCCAGCAGGACAGGGGGCGGGACTGAAGCTTTCTTT
TRBV2,.,once,TRBJ1-4,CASSGGVGEKLFF,TGTGCCAGCAGTGGGGGGGTTGGGGAAAAACTGTTTTTT
TRBV7-2,.,.,TRBJ2-7,CASSLELYFYEQYF,TGTGCCAGCAGCTTAGAGTTGTACTTCTACGAGCAGTACTTC
TRBV7-9,.,.,TRBJ1-4,CASRLPGQGSLFF,TGTGCCAGCAGACTACCGGGGCAGGGGAGCCTGTTTTTT
TRBV11-3,TRBD2,.,TRBJ2-1,CASSPGLAGSNEQFF,TGTGCCAGCAGCCCGGGACTAGCGGGATCGAACGAGCAGTTCTTC
TRBV5-5,.,.,TRBJ1-6,CASSSLGGPSPLHF,TGTGCCAGCAGCTCACTCGGCGGGCCTTCACCCCTCCACTTT
TRBV6-2/TRBV6-3,TRBD2,.,TRBJ2-1,CASSYFRLAGGLSEQFF,TGTGCCAGCAGTTACTTCCGACTAGCGGGGGGCCTGTCCGAGCAGTTCTTC
TRBV6-6,TRBD1,.,TRBJ2-7,CASSYLPPGQGGEQYF,TGTGCCAGCAGTTACCTACCACCGGGACAGGGAGGCGAGCAGTACTTC
TRBV6-2/TRBV6-3,.,.,TRBJ1-1,CASSYSAGGVVNTEAFF,TGTGCCAGCAGTTACTCGGCGGGGGGGGTTGTGAACACTGAAGCTTTCTTT
TRBV6-2/TRBV6-3,TRBD1,.,TRBJ1-6,CASSPQGARNSPLHF,TGTGCCAGCAGTCCACAGGGGGCTAGGAATTCACCCCTCCACTTT
TRBV6-2/TRBV6-3,TRBD2,.,TRBJ2-7,CASSYSVWTSGRVYEQYF,TGTGCCAGCAGTTACTCGGTATGGACTAGCGGGAGGGTGTACGAGCAGTACTTC
TRBV5-1,.,.,TRBJ1-3,CASSPRNPGNTIYF,TGCGCCAGCAGCCCGCGAAATCCTGGAAACACCATATATTTT
TRBV19,TRBD1,.,TRBJ2-7,CATGQGAQQYF,TGTGCCACCGGACAGGGGGCCCAGCAGTACTTC
TRBV3-1/TRBV3-2,.,few,TRBJ1-6,CASSHTRGGSPLHF,TGTGCCAGCAGCCATACCAGGGGTGGATCACCCCTCCACTTT
TRBV15,.,.,TRBJ1-1,CATSRATNTEAFF,TGTGCCACCAGCAGGGCCACGAACACTGAAGCTTTCTTT
TRBV3-1/TRBV3-2,.,.,TRBJ2-2,CASSQADTGELFF,TGTGCCAGCAGCCAGGCAGATACCGGGGAGCTGTTTTTT
TRBV6-5,TRBD1,.,TRBJ2-7,CASSYSPGQGYEQYF,TGTGCCAGCAGTTACTCCCCCGGACAGGGCTACGAGCAGTACTTC